The rows below give T cell receptor beta chains drawn from one sample of a study of T-cell reconstitution after alpha-beta-depleted transplantation in children. TCRdb re-analysed the PCR reads in MiXCR, keeping a single row per CDR3 protein. The sample shows more than 300,000 distinct CDR3 sequences, 15% to 20% of them seen only once. The material sequenced was PBMCs, mostly from graft donor cells, taken 360 days after TCRalphabeta/CD19-depleted stem cell transplant. These receptors were obtained from a male patient between 2 and 15 years old who had a stem cell transplant for acute lymphoblastic leukemia, so the T cells may come from the graft donor. Both conserved end residues are part of each CDR3. D genes are given only for firm matches.

d_call	v_call	j_call	cdr3_aa
TRBD1	TRBV5-1	TRBJ2-5	CASSVDRVETQYF
-	TRBV4-2	TRBJ1-1	CASKQEGTEAFF
TRBD2	TRBV20-1	TRBJ2-7	CSAREFLAGDNYEQYF
-	TRBV5-5	TRBJ2-3	CASSLVAGRWTDTQYF
-	TRBV10-3	TRBJ2-1	CAISDRGRRDEQFF
-	TRBV12-3/TRBV12-4	TRBJ1-5	CASSFSADRRGQPQHF
TRBD1	TRBV5-1	TRBJ2-7	CASSLDRFTYEQYF
-	TRBV7-9	TRBJ1-2	CASRGREDYGYTF
-	TRBV5-1	TRBJ2-5	CASSLVTHQETQYF
-	TRBV29-1	TRBJ2-3	CSVEGTTDTQYF
-	TRBV6-2/TRBV6-3	TRBJ2-2	CASSYSRRTNTGELFF
TRBD2	TRBV2	TRBJ2-7	CASSEILAGKSEQYF
-	TRBV6-5	TRBJ2-7	CASSSLTDRRGLYEQYF
TRBD2	TRBV11-2	TRBJ2-5	CASSRSGRGGETQYF
-	TRBV11-3	TRBJ2-5	CAYSPMRGSETQYF
-	TRBV3-1	TRBJ2-1	CASREGPEQFF
-	TRBV6-6	TRBJ1-4	CASFENEKLFF
-	TRBV5-6	TRBJ1-2	CASSFEGPTSNYGYTF
TRBD1	TRBV25-1	TRBJ1-2	CASSEPDRGYGYTF
TRBD2	TRBV15	TRBJ2-1	CATSRPGLAGYNEQFF
-	TRBV4-1	TRBJ2-3	CASSQDTQLLDTQYF
TRBD2	TRBV7-2	TRBJ2-1	CASSTSGSGLYNEQFF
TRBD2	TRBV7-9	TRBJ2-1	CASSLGTRPNEQFF